This record looks at one T cell receptor beta chain sequence and its context. Antigen: not known. TCRdb keeps only in-frame clones here, not all; method: immunoSEQ multiplex PCR. Of 42,000 or so clones in the sample, 86% are singletons; the top ten hold around a fifth. These data are taken from a study of OX40 agonist ivuxolimab in advanced cancers. Overall study results and limits: Normalized T-cell clonal expansion was also low in a subset of nonresponders. Researchers report that CD8+ T cells had, on average, more expanded clones than CD4+.

The ends were cut back, 6 bases at V and 3 bases at J, with 3 bases in the middle. Germline V lookup: CDR1 WNHNN, CDR2 SYGVQD (reference sequence). CDR3 length: 12 amino acids. The origin of this receptor is an adult with an advanced solid tumor such as melanoma, head and neck, liver or kidney cancer. The chain couples TRBV10-1 to TRBJ2-6, with D uncertain. The sample here was CD4+ or CD8+ T cells sorted from blood, taken in a trial of the OX40 agonist ivuxolimab. CDR3: CASRGGANVLTF. The DNA for the CDR3 is TGCGCCAGCAGAGGTGGGGCCAACGTCCTGACTTTC.